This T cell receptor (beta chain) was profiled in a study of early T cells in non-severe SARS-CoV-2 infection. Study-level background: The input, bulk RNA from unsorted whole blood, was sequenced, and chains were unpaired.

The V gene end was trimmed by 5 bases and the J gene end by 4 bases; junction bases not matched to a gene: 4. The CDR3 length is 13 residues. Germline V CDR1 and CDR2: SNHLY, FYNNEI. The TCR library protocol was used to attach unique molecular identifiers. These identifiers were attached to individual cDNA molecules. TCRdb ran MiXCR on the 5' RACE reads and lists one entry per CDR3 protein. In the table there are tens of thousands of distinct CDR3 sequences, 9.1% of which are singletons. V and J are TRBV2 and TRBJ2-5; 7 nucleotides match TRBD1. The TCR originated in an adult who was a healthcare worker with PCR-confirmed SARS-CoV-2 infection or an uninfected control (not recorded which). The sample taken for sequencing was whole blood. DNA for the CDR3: TGTGCCAGCAGTCGCAACAGGGGAGAGACCCAGTACTTC. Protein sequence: CASSRNRGETQYF. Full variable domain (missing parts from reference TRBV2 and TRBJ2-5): EPEVTQTPSHQVTQMGQEVILRCVPISNHLYFYWYRQILGQKVEFLVSFYNNEISEKSEIFDDQFSVERPDGSNFTLKIRSTKLEDSAMYFCASSRNRGETQYFGPGTRLLVL.